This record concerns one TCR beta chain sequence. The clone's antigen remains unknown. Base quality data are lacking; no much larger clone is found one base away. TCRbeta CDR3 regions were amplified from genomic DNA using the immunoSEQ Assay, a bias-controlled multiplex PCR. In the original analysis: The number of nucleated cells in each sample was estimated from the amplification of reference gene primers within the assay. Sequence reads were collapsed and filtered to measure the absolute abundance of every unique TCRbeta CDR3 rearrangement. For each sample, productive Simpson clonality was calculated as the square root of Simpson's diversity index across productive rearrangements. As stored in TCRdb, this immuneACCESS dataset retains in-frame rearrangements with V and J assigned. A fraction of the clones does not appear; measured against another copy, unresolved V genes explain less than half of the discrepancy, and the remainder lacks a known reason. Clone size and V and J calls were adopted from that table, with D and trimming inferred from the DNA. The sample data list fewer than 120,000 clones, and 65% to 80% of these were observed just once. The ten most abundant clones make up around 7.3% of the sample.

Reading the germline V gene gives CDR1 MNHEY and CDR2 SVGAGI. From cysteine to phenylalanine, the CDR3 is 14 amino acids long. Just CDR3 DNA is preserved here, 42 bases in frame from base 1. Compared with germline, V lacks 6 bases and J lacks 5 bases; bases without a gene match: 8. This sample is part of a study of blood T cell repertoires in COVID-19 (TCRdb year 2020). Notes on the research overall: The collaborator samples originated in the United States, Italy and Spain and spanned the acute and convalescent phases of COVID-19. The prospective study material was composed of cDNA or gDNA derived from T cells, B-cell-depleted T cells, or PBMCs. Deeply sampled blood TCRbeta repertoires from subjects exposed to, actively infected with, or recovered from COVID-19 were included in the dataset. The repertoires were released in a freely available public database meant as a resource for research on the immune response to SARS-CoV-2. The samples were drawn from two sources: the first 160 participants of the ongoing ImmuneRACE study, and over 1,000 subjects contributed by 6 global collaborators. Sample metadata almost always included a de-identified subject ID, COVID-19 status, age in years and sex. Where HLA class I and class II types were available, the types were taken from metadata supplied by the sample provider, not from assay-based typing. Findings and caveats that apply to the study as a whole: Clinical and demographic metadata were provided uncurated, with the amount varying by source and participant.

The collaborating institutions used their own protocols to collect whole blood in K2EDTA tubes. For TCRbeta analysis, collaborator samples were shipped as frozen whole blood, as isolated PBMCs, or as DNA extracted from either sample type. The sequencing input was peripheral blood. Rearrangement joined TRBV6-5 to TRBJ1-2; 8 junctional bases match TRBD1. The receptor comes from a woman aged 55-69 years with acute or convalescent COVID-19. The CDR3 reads CASRSQGAGYGYTF. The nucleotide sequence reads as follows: TGTGCCAGCAGATCTCAGGGGGCAGGTTATGGCTACACCTTC.